One sample yielded the 5 T cell receptor beta chains listed below, sequenced in a study of control samples from healthy donors and cancer patients (TCRdb year 2020). The library was generated by the immunoSEQ multiplex PCR assay. TCRdb holds this immuneACCESS table with in-frame rearrangements only. Some clones are missing; in checked studies, unresolved V genes explain under half, and the rest has no known cause. The sample data list 95,000 to 150,000 clones, and around 87% of these were observed just once. The ten largest clones capture 2.5% to 3.5% of the sample. Sequenced material: blood. The receptors were sampled from a man aged 60 to 75 in good health.

This chain connects TRBV28 to TRBJ1-1; D is unclear. Germline lookup yields CDR1 MDHEN and CDR2 SYDVKM. The length of the CDR3 is 13 residues. V was pared by 3 bases and J by 6 bases, with 11 bases between. This chain's CDR3 is CASSFPPGAEAFF. The CDR3 DNA reads TGTGCCAGCAGTTTCCCCCCCGGGGCTGAAGCTTTCTTT.

This sequence joins TRBV2 and TRBJ2-2; the match to TRBD1 covers 8 bases. The germline CDR1 and CDR2 sequences are SNHLY and FYNNEI. The CDR3 loop spans 18 amino acids. J was trimmed by 7 bases and V by 0 bases; bases with no gene match: 13. CDR3 DNA: TGTGCCAGCAGTGAAGCGGTTACCCCCAGGGGGCGAATCGGGGAGCTGTTTTTT. It yields the protein CASSEAVTPRGRIGELFF.

The genes are TRBV5-4 and TRBJ2-2; D perhaps matches TRBD1 (5 bases). Trimming cost V 4 bases and J 5 bases, with 6 bases left between them. The CDR3 covers 12 residues. Germline CDR1 reads SGHNT; CDR2 reads YYREEE (reference sequence). The CDR3 loop reads CASSRQTGELFF. CDR3 DNA: TGTGCCAGCAGCCGACAGACCGGGGAGCTGTTTTTT.

The rearrangement joins TRBV29-1 to TRBJ1-1; unclear D gene. The V end was cut by 4 bases, the J end by 1 base, with 4 bases between. Per the germline V gene, CDR1 is SQVTM and CDR2 is ANQGSEA. The CDR3 contains 11 residues. The CDR3 is CSVVGNTEAFF. As DNA, the CDR3 is TGCAGCGTTGTAGGGAACACTGAAGCTTTCTTT.

The rearrangement links TRBV7-9 to TRBJ1-2, with 10 bases aligning to TRBD1. The CDR3 has 15 residues. From germline, CDR1 is SEHNR and CDR2 FQNEAQ (reference sequence). The ends lost 2 bases at V and 8 bases at J; junction bases unmatched: 8. CDR3 amino acids: CASSLSPDRGEGYTF. The CDR3 bases are TGTGCCAGCAGCTTATCCCCGGACAGGGGGGAGGGCTACACCTTC.